One T cell receptor (beta chain) is described in this entry. The antigen is not known. Amplification targeted TCR beta CDR3 regions from RNA transcripts. HTBI primers were employed in a first-round RT-PCR of the TCR CDR3. TCRdb reanalysed the multiplex PCR reads using MiXCR and keeps one entry per CDR3 protein. The table lists around 530,000 distinct CDR3 sequences, roughly 17% of them singletons. These data belong to a study of T cells in Graves' hyperthyroidism and ophthalmopathy. For the study at large: Peripheral blood sampling occurred at initial diagnosis, before any treatment.

The CDR3 extends over 13 amino acids. The germline CDR1 and CDR2 sequences are MDHEN and SYDVKM. Trimming took 5 bases from V and 7 from J, leaving 14 bases between them. General study results and limits: For ophthalmopathy, model prediction preceded onset by a median roughly 6.3 months.

The sample was blood. The chain links TRBV28 to TRBJ1-1; D gene uncertain. The source of this sequence is a woman aged 18-29 years with Graves' ophthalmopathy. This chain's CDR3 is CASSLPGPREAFF. The CDR3 region has the DNA TGTGCCAGCAGTCTTCCCGGGCCCCGTGAAGCTTTCTTT.